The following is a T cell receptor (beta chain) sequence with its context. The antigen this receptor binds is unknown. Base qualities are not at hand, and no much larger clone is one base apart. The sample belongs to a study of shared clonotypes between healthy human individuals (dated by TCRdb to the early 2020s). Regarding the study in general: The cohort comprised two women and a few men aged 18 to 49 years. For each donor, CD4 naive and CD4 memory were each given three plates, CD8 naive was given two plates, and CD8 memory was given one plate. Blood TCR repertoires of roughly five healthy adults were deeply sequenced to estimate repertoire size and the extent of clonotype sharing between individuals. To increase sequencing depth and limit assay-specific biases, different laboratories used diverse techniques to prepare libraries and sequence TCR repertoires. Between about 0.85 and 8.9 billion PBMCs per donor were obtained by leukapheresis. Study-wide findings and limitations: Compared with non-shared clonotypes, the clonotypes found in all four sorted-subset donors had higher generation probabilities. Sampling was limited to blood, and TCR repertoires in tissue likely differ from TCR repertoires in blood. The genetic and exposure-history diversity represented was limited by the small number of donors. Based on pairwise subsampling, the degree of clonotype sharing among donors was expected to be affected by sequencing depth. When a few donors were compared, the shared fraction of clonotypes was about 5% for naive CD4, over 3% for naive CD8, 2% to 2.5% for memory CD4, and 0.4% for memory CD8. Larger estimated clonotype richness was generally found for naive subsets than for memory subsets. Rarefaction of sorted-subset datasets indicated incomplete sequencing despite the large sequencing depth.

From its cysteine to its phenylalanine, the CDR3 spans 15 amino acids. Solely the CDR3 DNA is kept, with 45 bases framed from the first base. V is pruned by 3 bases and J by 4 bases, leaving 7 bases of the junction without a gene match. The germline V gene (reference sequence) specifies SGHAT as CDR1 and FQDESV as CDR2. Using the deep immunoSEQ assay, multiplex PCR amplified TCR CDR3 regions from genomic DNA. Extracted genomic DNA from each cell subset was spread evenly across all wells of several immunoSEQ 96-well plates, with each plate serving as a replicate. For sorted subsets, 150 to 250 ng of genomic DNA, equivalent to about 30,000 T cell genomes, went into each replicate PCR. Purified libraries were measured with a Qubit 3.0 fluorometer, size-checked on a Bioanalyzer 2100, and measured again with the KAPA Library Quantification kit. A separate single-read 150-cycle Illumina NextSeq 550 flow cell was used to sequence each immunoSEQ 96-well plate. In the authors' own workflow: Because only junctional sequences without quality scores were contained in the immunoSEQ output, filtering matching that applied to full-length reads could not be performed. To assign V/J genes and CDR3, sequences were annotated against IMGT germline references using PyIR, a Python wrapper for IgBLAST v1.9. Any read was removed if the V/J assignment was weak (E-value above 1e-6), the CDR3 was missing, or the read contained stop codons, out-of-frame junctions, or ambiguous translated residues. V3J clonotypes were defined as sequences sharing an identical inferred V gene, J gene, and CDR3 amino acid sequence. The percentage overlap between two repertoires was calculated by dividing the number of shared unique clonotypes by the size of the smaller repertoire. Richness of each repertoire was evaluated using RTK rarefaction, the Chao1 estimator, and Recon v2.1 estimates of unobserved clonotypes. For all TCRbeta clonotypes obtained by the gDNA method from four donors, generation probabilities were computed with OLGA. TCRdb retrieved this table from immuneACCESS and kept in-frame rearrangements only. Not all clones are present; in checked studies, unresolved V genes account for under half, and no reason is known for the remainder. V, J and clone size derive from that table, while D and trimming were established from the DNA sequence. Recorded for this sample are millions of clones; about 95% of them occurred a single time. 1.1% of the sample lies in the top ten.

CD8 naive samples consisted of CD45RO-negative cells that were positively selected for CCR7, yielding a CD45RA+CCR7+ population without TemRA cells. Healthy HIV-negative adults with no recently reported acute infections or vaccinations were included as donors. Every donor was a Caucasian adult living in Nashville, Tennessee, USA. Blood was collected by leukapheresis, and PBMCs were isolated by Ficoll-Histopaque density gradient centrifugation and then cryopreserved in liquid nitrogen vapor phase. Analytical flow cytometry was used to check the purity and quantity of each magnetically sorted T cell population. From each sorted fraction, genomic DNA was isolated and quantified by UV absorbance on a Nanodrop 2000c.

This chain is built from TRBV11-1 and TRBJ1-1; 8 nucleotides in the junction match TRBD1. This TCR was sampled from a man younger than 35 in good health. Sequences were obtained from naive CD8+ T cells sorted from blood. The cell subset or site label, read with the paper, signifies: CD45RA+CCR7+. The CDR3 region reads CASSFRTGMGTEAFF. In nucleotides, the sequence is TGTGCCAGCAGCTTCCGGACAGGGATGGGCACTGAAGCTTTCTTT.